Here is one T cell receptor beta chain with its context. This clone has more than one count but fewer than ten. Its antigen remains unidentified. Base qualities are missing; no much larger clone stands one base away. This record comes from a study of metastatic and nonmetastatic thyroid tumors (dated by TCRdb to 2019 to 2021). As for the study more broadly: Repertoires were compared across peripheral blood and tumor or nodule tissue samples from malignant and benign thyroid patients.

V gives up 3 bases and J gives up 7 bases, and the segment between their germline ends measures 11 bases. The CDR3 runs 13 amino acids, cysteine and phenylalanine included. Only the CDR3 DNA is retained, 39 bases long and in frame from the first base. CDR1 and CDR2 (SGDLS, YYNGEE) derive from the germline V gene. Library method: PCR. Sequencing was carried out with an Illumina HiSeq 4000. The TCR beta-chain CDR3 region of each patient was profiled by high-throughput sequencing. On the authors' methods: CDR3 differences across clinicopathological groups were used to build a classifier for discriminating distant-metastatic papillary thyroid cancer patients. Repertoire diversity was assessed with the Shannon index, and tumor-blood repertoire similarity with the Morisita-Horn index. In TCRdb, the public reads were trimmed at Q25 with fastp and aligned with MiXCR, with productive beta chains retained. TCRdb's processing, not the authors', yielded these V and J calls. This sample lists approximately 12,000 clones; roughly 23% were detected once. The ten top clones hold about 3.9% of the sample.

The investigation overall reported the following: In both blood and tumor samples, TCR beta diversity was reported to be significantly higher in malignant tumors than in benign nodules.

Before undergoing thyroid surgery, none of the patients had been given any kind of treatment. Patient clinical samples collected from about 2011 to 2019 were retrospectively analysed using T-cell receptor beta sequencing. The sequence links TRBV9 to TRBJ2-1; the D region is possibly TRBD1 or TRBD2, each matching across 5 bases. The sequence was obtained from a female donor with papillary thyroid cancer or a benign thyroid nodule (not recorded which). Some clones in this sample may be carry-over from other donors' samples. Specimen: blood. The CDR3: CASSGGWKNEQFF. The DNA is TGTGCCAGCAGCGGGGGGTGGAAGAATGAGCAGTTCTTC.